This TCR beta chain was identified in a study of neurological immune-mediated disorders. MiXCR, run by TCRdb on the 5' RACE reads, gives a single entry per CDR3 protein. The sample consists of roughly 60,000 distinct CDR3 sequences, roughly 11% of them appearing once. The CDR3 length is 20 residues. With 0 bases clipped from V and 0 bases from J, the junction kept 13 bases outside the gene matches. Germline V gives CDR1 LNHNV, CDR2 YYDKDF (reference sequence). The study built unsorted libraries from 2 million PBMCs kept at -80 C. This clonotype was recorded at least ten times. The chain employs TRBV15 and TRBJ2-4; 8 nucleotides align to TRBD2. This clonotype originated in a man between 60 and 70 years old in good health. Sequencing was done on a sample of PBMCs. The chain's CDR3 is CATSRDPTSGAPLAKNIQYF. Written as DNA, the CDR3 is TGTGCCACCAGCAGAGACCCCACTAGCGGTGCTCCCTTAGCCAAAAACATTCAGTACTTC.